This T cell receptor (beta chain) was identified during a study of shared clonotypes between healthy human individuals. Only one count was recorded for this clone. Its specificity is not known. CDR1 is LNHDA, CDR2 SQIVND, per germline (reference sequence). The CDR3 sequence is 14 residues long. V was shortened by 6 bases and J by 7 bases, with 15 bases between the two germline ends. Overall study results and limits: The study's rarefaction showed incomplete sorted-subset sequencing despite large depth. Generation probability values for non-shared clonotypes were lower than those for clonotypes shared by all four donors.

Several immunoSEQ plates received, in even portions, the genomic DNA of each subset. Sorted subsets were amplified in replicate PCRs using around 220 ng DNA, 30,000 to 35,000 T cell genomes. Profiling relied on immunoSEQ multiplex PCR, and the TCRdb table lists in-frame clones only, not all of them. The sample includes a few hundred thousand clones, 95% to 96% seen only once; the top ten take around 0.097%. CD8 cells regarded as naive lacked CD45RO, were positively chosen for CCR7, and omitted terminally differentiated effector memory CD45RA+ cells. This chain links TRBV19 with TRBJ2-2; D may be TRBD1 (5 bases). Sequenced sample: naive CD8+ T cells sorted from blood. The sequence was obtained from a woman in her 30s in good health. Here the CDR3 reads CASSDRSGSGELFF. In DNA, the CDR3 is TGTGCCAGTAGCGACAGATCCGGAAGCGGGGAGCTGTTTTTT.